Shown below are 3 T cell receptor beta chains from a single sample sequenced in a study of blood T cell repertoires in COVID-19. The method was immunoSEQ multiplex PCR; TCRdb's version includes in-frame clones alone and lacks a portion of them. In the table there are 380,000 or so clones, nearly 90% of which are singletons. The source material was PBMCs or T cells enriched from blood (not recorded which). The receptors stem from a woman in her thirties or forties with acute COVID-19.

The chain recombines TRBV7-9 with TRBJ2-5; D perhaps matches TRBD2 (6 bases). Deletions cut 5 bases from V and 2 bases from J, with 12 bases between. Per the germline V gene, CDR1 is SEHNR and CDR2 is FQNEAQ (reference sequence). There are 14 residues in the CDR3. CDR3 sequence: CASSETGTQETQYF. DNA of the CDR3: TGTGCCAGCAGCGAAACCGGGACTCAAGAGACCCAGTACTTC.

The V call is TRBV4-1, the J call TRBJ2-7; a possible D gene is TRBD2 (5 bases). CDR3 length: 14 amino acids. Trimming pared 1 base from V and 5 bases from J, leaving 12 bases between. Germline V gene data show CDR1 as MGHRA and CDR2 as YSYEKL. CDR3 coding DNA: TGCGCCAGCAGCCAAGTTGGGAGCAGAAACGAGCAGTACTTC. This translates into CASSQVGSRNEQYF.

This clone was seen a single time. V is TRBV7-6 and J is TRBJ2-5, with D perhaps TRBD1 (5 bases). The CDR3 contains 16 residues. V was pared by 1 base and J by 6 bases, with 18 bases between. Germline V gene sequence: CDR1 SGHVS, CDR2 FNYEAQ. CDR3 protein: CASSLELAGLHQTQYF. CDR3 coding DNA: TGTGCCAGCAGCTTAGAGCTGGCAGGGCTCCATCAGACCCAGTACTTC.